These 10 T cell receptor beta chains came from one sample sequenced in a study of blood T cell repertoires in COVID-19 (dated by TCRdb to between 2020 and 2021). The library relied on the immunoSEQ multiplex PCR assay. Drawn from immuneACCESS, this table holds only the in-frame rearrangements with V and J called that TCRdb kept. Clones are partly lost; checked studies trace under half to an unresolved V gene and leave the rest unexplained. For this sample there are about 270,000 clones; around 88% appear just once. Approximately 5.3% of the sample lies in the top ten. The source material was peripheral blood. The receptors were gathered from a man older than 75 with acute or convalescent COVID-19.

The chain carries TRBV27 and TRBJ2-4; 8 positions agree with TRBD2. This CDR3 is 14 amino acids long. In germline, CDR1 is MNHEY, CDR2 SMNVEV (reference sequence). The junction had 5 bases not matched to a gene; V was cut back by 4 bases and J by 6 bases. Here the CDR3 DNA reads TGTGCCAGCAGTTCCCCCGGGGGGGGAAACATTCAGTACTTC. The encoded protein is CASSSPGGGNIQYF.

The V call is TRBV6-5, the J call TRBJ1-2; D not certain. CDR3 length: 12 residues. V gave up 7 bases and J gave up 7 bases, with 13 bases separating them. Germline V gene sequence: CDR1 MNHEY, CDR2 SVGAGI. The CDR3 reads CASTTPGVGYTF. The CDR3 nucleotides are TGTGCCAGCACCACTCCCGGGGTTGGCTACACCTTC.

The chain carries TRBV18 and TRBJ1-5; D is undetermined. Germline CDR1 is KGHSH and CDR2 is LQKENI. V lost 5 bases and J 4 bases, leaving 12 bases between the germline ends. CDR3 length: 14 amino acids. The CDR3 coding sequence is TGTGCCAGCTCAGAGACTCTAACAAATCAGCCCCAGCATTTT. It encodes CASSETLTNQPQHF.

Here the CDR3 reads CASRRTSGAVQETQYF. CDR3 DNA: TGTGCCAGCAGGCGGACTAGCGGGGCTGTTCAAGAGACCCAGTACTTC. This sequence joins TRBV2 and TRBJ2-5, with 12 positions matching TRBD2. Trimming took 6 bases from V and 2 from J; bases not matched to a gene: 7. The CDR3 consists of 16 residues. CDR1 is SNHLY and CDR2 is FYNNEI in the germline V gene.

The chain has TRBV7-9 and TRBJ2-3, with 14 bases matching TRBD2. CDR3 length: 17 residues. Germline assignment: CDR1 SEHNR and CDR2 FQNEAQ (reference sequence). V lost 3 bases, J lost 6 bases, and 8 bases stayed unmatched. The CDR3 coding sequence is TGTGCCAGCAGCTTGGGACTAGCGGGAGCCGATTGGGATACGCAGTATTTT. Amino acids: CASSLGLAGADWDTQYF.

This clone turned up a few times. The chain employs TRBV29-1 and TRBJ2-3, with D unresolved. The CDR3 covers 13 residues. With 4 bases removed from V and 0 bases from J, the gap between germline ends came to 8 bases. Germline V CDR1 and CDR2: SQVTM, ANQGSEA. The CDR3: CSVVVPSTDTQYF. The CDR3 bases are TGCAGCGTTGTAGTTCCGAGCACAGATACGCAGTATTTT.

CDR3 in DNA: TGTGCCAGCACCCTTAGCGGGGCTGGGGCCAACGTCCTGACTTTC. Translation gives CASTLSGAGANVLTF. The rearrangement uses TRBV6-5 and TRBJ2-6; TRBD2 aligns across 8 bases. The CDR3 length is 15 residues. Germline loops: CDR1 MNHEY, CDR2 SVGAGI. V lost 7 bases, J lost 2 bases, and 4 bases stayed unmatched.

This clone was picked up a small number of times. The chain is built from TRBV11-2 and TRBJ2-3; 9 nucleotides line up with TRBD2. J lost 9 bases, V lost 5 bases, and 9 bases had no gene match. Germline CDR1 and CDR2: SGHAT and FQNNGV. This CDR3 is 14 amino acids long. CDR3 bases: TGTGCCAGCAGCGACCCGACTAGCGGCCTAACGCAGTATTTT. Its protein is CASSDPTSGLTQYF.

This chain connects TRBV6-6 to TRBJ2-2; D possibly corresponds to TRBD2 (6 bases). CDR1 is MNHNY, CDR2 SVGAGI, per germline (reference sequence). Deletions cut 2 bases from V and 6 bases from J, with 13 bases between. The CDR3 extends over 15 amino acids. The CDR3 DNA is TGTGCCAGCAGTTACGGGGTTTCGGGGGCCGGGGAGCTGTTTTTT. Its protein is CASSYGVSGAGELFF.

V usage is TRBV19 and J usage is TRBJ2-5; possible D gene TRBD1, 6 bases. Trimming cost V 10 bases and J 5 bases, with 20 bases left between them. Germline assignment: CDR1 LNHDA and CDR2 SQIVND (reference sequence). The CDR3 runs to 14 residues. The CDR3 spells CATSPRGRGETQYF. In DNA, the CDR3 is TGTGCCACCTCCCCTAGGGGTAGGGGGGAGACCCAGTACTTC.